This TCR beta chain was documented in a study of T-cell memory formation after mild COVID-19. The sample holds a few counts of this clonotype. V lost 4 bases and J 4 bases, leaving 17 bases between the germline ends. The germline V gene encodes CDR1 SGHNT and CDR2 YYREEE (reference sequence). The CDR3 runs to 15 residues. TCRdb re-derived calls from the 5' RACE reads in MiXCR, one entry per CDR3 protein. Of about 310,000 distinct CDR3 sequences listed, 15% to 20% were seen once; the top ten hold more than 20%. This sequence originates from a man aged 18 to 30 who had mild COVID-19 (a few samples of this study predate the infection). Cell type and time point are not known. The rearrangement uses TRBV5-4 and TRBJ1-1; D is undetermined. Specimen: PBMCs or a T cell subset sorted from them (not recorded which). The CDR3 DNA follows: TGTGCCAGCAGCATTAACTCATTGTCGGGCACTGAAGCTTTCTTT. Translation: CASSINSLSGTEAFF.